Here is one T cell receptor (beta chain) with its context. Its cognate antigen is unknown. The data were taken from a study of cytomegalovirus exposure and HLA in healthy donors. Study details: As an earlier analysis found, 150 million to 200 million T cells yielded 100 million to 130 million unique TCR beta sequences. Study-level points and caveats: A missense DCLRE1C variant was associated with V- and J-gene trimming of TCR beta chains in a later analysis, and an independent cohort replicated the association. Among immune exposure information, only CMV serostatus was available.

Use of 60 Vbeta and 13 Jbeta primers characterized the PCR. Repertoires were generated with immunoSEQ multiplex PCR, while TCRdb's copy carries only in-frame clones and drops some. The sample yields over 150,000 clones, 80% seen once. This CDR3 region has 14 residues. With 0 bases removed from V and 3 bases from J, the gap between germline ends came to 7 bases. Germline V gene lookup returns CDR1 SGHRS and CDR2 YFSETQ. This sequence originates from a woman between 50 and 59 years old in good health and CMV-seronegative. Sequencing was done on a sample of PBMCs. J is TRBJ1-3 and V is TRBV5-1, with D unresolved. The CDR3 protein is CASSLAGNGNTIYF. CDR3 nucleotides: TGCGCCAGCAGCTTGGCGGGTAATGGAAACACCATATATTTT.